The source of this T cell receptor beta chain is a study of T cells in Graves' hyperthyroidism and ophthalmopathy. Study results and limitations: Blood also contained most expanded thyroid clonotypes above 0.001.

About this clonotype: No antigen is known for it.

Amplification of TCR beta CDR3 regions was performed using RNA transcripts as template. HTBI primers were the set used in a first-round RT-PCR of the TCR CDR3. TCRdb passed the multiplex PCR reads through MiXCR, listing each CDR3 protein once. The top ten hold around 7.3% of the sample, which has approximately 560,000 distinct CDR3 sequences, 15% to 17% seen once. The sequence derives from a woman aged 25 to 39 with Graves' hyperthyroidism. Source material: blood.

CDR3 region: CASSPSGRAGGELFF. In DNA, the CDR3 is TGTGCCAGTAGTCCCAGCGGGAGGGCCGGCGGGGAGCTGTTTTTT. This rearrangement joins TRBV19 to TRBJ2-2, with 10 bases matching TRBD2. J lost 7 bases, V lost 5 bases, and 7 bases had no gene match. Germline V gives CDR1 LNHDA, CDR2 SQIVND (reference sequence). This CDR3 has 15 amino acids.